The clone carrying this T cell receptor beta chain was detected a few times. Its specificity is unknown. The CDR3 has 16 residues. Germline CDR1 SGHAT, CDR2 FQNNGV. The V end was cut by 5 bases, the J end by 6 bases, with 22 bases between. The sample comes from a study of blood T cells in healthy people across ages. Whole-study results and caveats: Naive CD4+ cells and diversity were both higher in long-lived donors than in aged donors.

A sample-barcoded 5' primer and a J-beta primer mix were used in a second PCR of roughly 6 to 11 cycles. Unique molecular identifiers of 12 random nucleotides labeled each cDNA. TCRdb used MiXCR to reprocess the 5' RACE reads, holding one entry per CDR3 protein. The repertoire holds more than 650,000 distinct CDR3 sequences, about 24% seen once, with 22% in the top ten. Specimen: blood. The chain carries TRBV11-2 and TRBJ1-2, with D unclear. The clonotype comes from a man in his 70s in good health. The CDR3 DNA reads TGTGCCAGCAGCCTTTTGCTGGGTGGCGCGGCGGATGGCTACACCTTC. Protein: CASSLLLGGAADGYTF.